The rows below give T cell receptor beta chains drawn from one sample of a study of blood T cells in healthy people across ages. One entry per CDR3 protein, called by TCRdb with MiXCR from the 5' RACE reads. The profile shows some 1.6 million distinct CDR3 sequences, roughly 30% of them singletons. Sequencing used blood. All receptors come from a woman aged 25 to 39 in good health. The CDR3 runs from the conserved cysteine through the conserved F or W. Fields, in order: J gene, V gene, clone size, D gene, CDR3 protein, CDR3 DNA. D genes are given only for firm matches. Clone size is shown for a subset of rows, as once, few, many or a class of expanded clone.

J gene: TRBJ2-5; V gene: TRBV3-1; clone size: -; D gene: -; CDR3 protein: CASSHPIGTAQETQYF; CDR3 DNA: TGTGCCAGCAGCCACCCCATCGGGACTGCTCAAGAGACCCAGTACTTC
J gene: TRBJ2-3; V gene: TRBV7-9; clone size: -; D gene: -; CDR3 protein: CASSSLGRVADTQYF; CDR3 DNA: TGTGCCAGCAGCTCCCTCGGTCGGGTTGCAGATACGCAGTATTTT
J gene: TRBJ2-1; V gene: TRBV20-1; clone size: -; D gene: TRBD2; CDR3 protein: CSAPRLRLAAMYNEQFF; CDR3 DNA: TGCAGTGCTCCCAGGCTAAGACTAGCGGCTATGTACAATGAGCAGTTCTTC
J gene: TRBJ2-3; V gene: TRBV12-3/TRBV12-4; clone size: -; D gene: -; CDR3 protein: CASSLSAGAGTDTQYF; CDR3 DNA: TGTGCCAGCAGTTTGTCGGCGGGGGCGGGCACAGATACGCAGTATTTT
J gene: TRBJ2-7; V gene: TRBV20-1; clone size: few; D gene: -; CDR3 protein: CSAPGWGGEGREQYF; CDR3 DNA: TGCAGTGCCCCGGGGTGGGGTGGAGAGGGGCGCGAGCAGTACTTC
J gene: TRBJ2-3; V gene: TRBV4-1; clone size: -; D gene: TRBD1; CDR3 protein: CASSPSITGGRTQYF; CDR3 DNA: TGCGCCAGCAGCCCTTCCATTACAGGGGGTAGGACCCAGTATTTT
J gene: TRBJ2-7; V gene: TRBV6-5; clone size: many; D gene: -; CDR3 protein: CASSIAASSYEQYF; CDR3 DNA: TGTGCCAGCAGTATAGCGGCAAGCTCCTACGAGCAGTACTTC
J gene: TRBJ2-7; V gene: TRBV4-2; clone size: -; D gene: -; CDR3 protein: CASSPERGGSTYEQYF; CDR3 DNA: TGTGCCAGCAGCCCTGAAAGGGGGGGGTCGACCTACGAGCAGTACTTC
J gene: TRBJ1-5; V gene: TRBV15; clone size: -; D gene: -; CDR3 protein: CATSRRNQPQHF; CDR3 DNA: TGTGCCACCAGCCGGAGGAATCAGCCCCAGCATTTT
J gene: TRBJ1-1; V gene: TRBV29-1; clone size: many; D gene: TRBD1; CDR3 protein: CSFRQGSTEAFF; CDR3 DNA: TGCAGCTTCCGACAGGGAAGCACTGAAGCTTTCTTT
J gene: TRBJ2-1; V gene: TRBV9; clone size: -; D gene: -; CDR3 protein: CASSARGKSSYNEQFF; CDR3 DNA: TGTGCCAGCAGCGCTCGGGGGAAAAGCTCCTACAATGAGCAGTTCTTC
J gene: TRBJ1-1; V gene: TRBV4-1; clone size: -; D gene: -; CDR3 protein: CASSPLILVSNTEAFF; CDR3 DNA: TGCGCCAGCAGCCCGCTAATCCTTGTTTCGAACACTGAAGCTTTCTTT
J gene: TRBJ2-1; V gene: TRBV4-3; clone size: -; D gene: -; CDR3 protein: CASSQALGDYNEQFF; CDR3 DNA: TGCGCCAGCAGCCAAGCGTTGGGGGATTACAATGAGCAGTTCTTC
J gene: TRBJ2-4; V gene: TRBV28; clone size: many; D gene: -; CDR3 protein: CASSQGGSNIQYF; CDR3 DNA: TGTGCCAGCAGCCAGGGTGGATCGAACATTCAGTACTTC
J gene: TRBJ2-1; V gene: TRBV24-1; clone size: few; D gene: -; CDR3 protein: CATSDLRSGGSYNEQFF; CDR3 DNA: TGTGCCACCAGTGATCTCCGTAGCGGAGGCTCCTACAATGAGCAGTTCTTC
J gene: TRBJ1-4; V gene: TRBV7-8; clone size: -; D gene: -; CDR3 protein: CASSSGTGVVEKLFF; CDR3 DNA: TGTGCCAGCAGCTCTGGTACGGGGGTGGTTGAAAAACTGTTTTTT
J gene: TRBJ2-7; V gene: TRBV7-9; clone size: few; D gene: -; CDR3 protein: CASTRLGTDIKEQYF; CDR3 DNA: TGTGCCAGCACCCGGCTAGGGACGGATATCAAAGAGCAGTACTTC
J gene: TRBJ2-7; V gene: TRBV20-1; clone size: -; D gene: -; CDR3 protein: CSAVPVQLSSYEQYF; CDR3 DNA: TGCAGTGCTGTTCCGGTTCAACTGAGCTCCTACGAGCAGTACTTC
J gene: TRBJ2-5; V gene: TRBV10-3; clone size: few; D gene: -; CDR3 protein: CATQEIQGMTQYF; CDR3 DNA: TGTGCCACACAGGAGATCCAAGGGATGACCCAGTACTTC
J gene: TRBJ1-1; V gene: TRBV2; clone size: -; D gene: -; CDR3 protein: CASRVRGRNTEAFF; CDR3 DNA: TGTGCCAGCAGAGTCAGAGGGAGGAACACTGAAGCTTTCTTT
J gene: TRBJ1-6; V gene: TRBV20-1; clone size: -; D gene: -; CDR3 protein: CSASGGASGNSPLHF; CDR3 DNA: TGCAGTGCTAGCGGGGGGGCGTCGGGTAATTCACCCCTCCACTTT
J gene: TRBJ1-2; V gene: TRBV5-6; clone size: -; D gene: -; CDR3 protein: CASSPLTGKGNYGYTF; CDR3 DNA: TGTGCCAGCAGCCCGTTAACAGGGAAGGGTAACTATGGCTACACCTTC
J gene: TRBJ2-7; V gene: TRBV27; clone size: few; D gene: TRBD2; CDR3 protein: CASSSGGGFLYEQYF; CDR3 DNA: TGTGCCAGCAGTTCAGGCGGGGGGTTTCTTTACGAGCAGTACTTC
J gene: TRBJ2-6; V gene: TRBV2; clone size: -; D gene: -; CDR3 protein: CASSEMKAGLSAGANVLTF; CDR3 DNA: TGTGCCAGCAGTGAAATGAAGGCAGGTCTTTCAGCTGGGGCCAACGTCCTGACTTTC
J gene: TRBJ1-1; V gene: TRBV20-1; clone size: few; D gene: TRBD1; CDR3 protein: CSADPGTENTEAFF; CDR3 DNA: TGCAGTGCTGACCCCGGGACAGAGAACACTGAAGCTTTCTTT